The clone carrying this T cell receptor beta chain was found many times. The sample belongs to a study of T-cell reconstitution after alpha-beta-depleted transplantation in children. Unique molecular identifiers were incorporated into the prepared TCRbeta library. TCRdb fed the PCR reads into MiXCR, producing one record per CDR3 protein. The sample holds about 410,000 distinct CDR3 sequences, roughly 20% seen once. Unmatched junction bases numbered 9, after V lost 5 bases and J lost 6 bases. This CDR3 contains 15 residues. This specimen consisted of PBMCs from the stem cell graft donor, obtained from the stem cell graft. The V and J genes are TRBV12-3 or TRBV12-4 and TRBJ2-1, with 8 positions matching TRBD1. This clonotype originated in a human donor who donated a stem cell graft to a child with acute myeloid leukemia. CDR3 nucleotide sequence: TGTGCCAGCAGTCCCGGACAGGGAAATAGCAATGAGCAGTTCTTC. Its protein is CASSPGQGNSNEQFF.